This record covers a single TCR beta chain. A few counts support this clone. Its antigen is still unknown. No base qualities exist here, and no much larger clone lies one base off it. Preparation of the library involved the immunoSEQ multiplex PCR assay. A mixture of 60 forward primers for TCR Vbeta segments and 13 reverse primers for TCR Jbeta segments was used in the multiplex PCR. The CDR3 region of rearranged TCR beta genes was amplified from genomic DNA with a multiplex PCR assay. The amplified TCR beta libraries were sequenced on the Illumina HiSeq System as 87-base-pair reads. The original pipeline was this. A later analysis tallied tens of millions of unique TCR beta chains across the 600 to 700 repertoires, and about 10 million of those chains were shared by two or more donors. Raw reads were error-corrected and collapsed into unique sequences by a nearest-neighbor algorithm in which closely related sequences were merged to remove PCR and sequencing errors. V, D and J gene segments were assigned by aligning CDR3 sequences to IMGT reference sequences. For a sequence to be retained, at least a six-nucleotide match to both a V gene segment and a J gene segment was required. Rearrangements were called productive when the CDR3 lacked stop codons and stayed in frame with V and J; all others were non-productive. CDR3 was defined by IMGT convention, running from the second conserved V-encoded cysteine to the conserved J-encoded phenylalanine. The earlier analysis of about 610 of the donors excluded any sequence lacking an unambiguous match to a single V gene segment. An earlier analysis of 500 to 600 of the donors classified V segments as functional when productive rearrangements were above 56.7% and as segregating when the standard deviation between donors was above 5%. A statistical classification framework was built for diagnosing cytomegalovirus status from the catalog of TCR beta chain sequences. A later analysis assigned V and J genes by comparing TCR nucleotide sequences with IMGT/GENE-DB human TR gene sequences. In a later analysis, CDR3 sequences and most-parsimonious VDJ recombination scenarios were assigned using the TCRdist pipeline. In a later analysis, every TCR beta chain was defined by the combination of its CDR3 amino acid sequence and its V-gene family, and reads without a unique V-gene family were dropped. In a later analysis, 450 to 600 highly shared, low-generation-probability nucleotide sequences were removed to address suspected cross-contamination and a sequencing artifact. A later analysis calculated a clonal expansion index for each public chain from normalized within-repertoire ranks of inferred template counts. In a later analysis, generation probabilities were computed with a VDJ recombination model fitted to out-of-frame rearrangements, and the resulting probabilities were checked against IGoR. In a later analysis, TCR-TCR, TCR-HLA and TCR-CMV co-occurrence was scored with hypergeometric tests, and a repertoire-size bias correction was applied to TCR pairs. To estimate false discovery rates, a later analysis permuted the HLA or CMV assignments 20 times. In a later analysis, co-occurring TCRs were grouped using DBSCAN, and TCRdist sequence similarity was added for clustering within HLA-allele-positive subsets. Repertoires with fewer than 30,000 or more than 120,000 public chains, plus five repertoires with anomalous nucleotide sharing, were excluded from co-occurrence clustering. TCRdb retrieved this table from immuneACCESS and kept in-frame rearrangements only. Not all clones are present; in checked studies, unresolved V genes account for under half, and no reason is known for the remainder. V and J calls plus clone size are reproduced from that table; the DNA served to infer D and trimming. Here the sample has about 170,000 clones; around 80% occur a single time. In total, the top ten clones hold 4.5% of the sample.

These data are taken from a study of cytomegalovirus exposure and HLA in healthy donors (dated by TCRdb to about 2017). In terms of the full investigation: An earlier analysis of under 600 of the donors reported more than 250 Gb of sequence data and roughly 100 million unique TCR beta sequences from roughly 200 million T cells. In addition to the first cohort of 650 to 750 subjects, a separate validation cohort of some 120 different subjects was used. The genetic ancestry cluster associated with self-reported Caucasian donors included over 65% of the roughly 400 genotyped donors. HLA typing covered class I and class II loci at four-digit resolution. In a later analysis, previously published TCR beta repertoires from 500 to 750 donors were re-analyzed and high-resolution HLA genotyping was added so that TCR occurrence patterns could be studied. Donor age, sex, ethnicity and CMV serostatus were compiled alongside the repertoire data. An early release that covered about 600 HLA-typed donors contained around 330 gigabases of sequencing data and about 84 million unique TCR sequences. The study aimed to test whether cataloging public T cell receptors could reveal signatures of past pathogen exposure. A few DR-DQ haplotypes were treated as single units for association and clustering because of strong linkage in the cohort. A later genetic analysis used genome-wide SNP genotypes for about 55% of the 666 donors, treating that subset as a discovery cohort. The number of typed donors differed by locus: about 629-630 for A, B, C, DRB1 and DQB1; some 540 for DQA1; some 590 for DPA1; and around 450 for DPB1. An earlier analysis of 587 of the donors applied high-throughput TCR beta sequencing to assess whether each TCR beta V gene segment acted as functional or pseudogenic. The study combined high-throughput TCR immunosequencing, statistical association of individual TCRs with disease status, and machine learning to predict cytomegalovirus infection status. Every discovery cohort repertoire had been produced on one sequencing platform. The study used immunosequencing to profile the T cell repertoires of approximately 650 subjects and linked those repertoires to cytomegalovirus serostatus. On average, 235,054 unique TCR beta nucleotide sequences were sequenced per donor among some 430 genotyped donors of the cohort, with roughly 18% of those sequences being non-productive. In the later analysis, no new phenotypic data were used to find candidate immune exposures; instead, reliance was placed on TCR beta sequences and their occurrence across donors. The paper as a whole reports these results and caveats: Because HLA typing was unavailable for some donors at each locus, only the typed subset was used in association tests. CMV serostatus was the only immune exposure information available for the cohort. A later analysis found that most CMV-associated TCR beta chains appeared HLA-restricted, with HLA associations seemingly driven largely by CMV exposure. The authors suggested that the approach could potentially be generalized to other disease states and immunological phenotypes. A further reported finding was that TCR beta sequences accurately predicted the HLA-A and HLA-B alleles for most subjects in the first cohort. In a later genetic analysis, a missense DCLRE1C variant was associated with V-gene and J-gene trimming of TCR beta chains, and the association was replicated in an independent cohort. While some public TCRs were present in many individuals, most TCR sequences turned up only very rarely across donors. Broadly in line with IMGT annotations, most TCR beta V segments showed up in productive rearrangements about 87% or about 30% of the time in an earlier analysis of under 700 of the donors. A later analysis found that HLA-associated TCR beta chains were more clonally expanded and had lower generation probabilities than equally common non-associated chains. Linkage disequilibrium might explain the correlated functional status among segregating V segments, but an unknown experimental factor could not be excluded. In a later analysis, TCR association rates were found to vary across HLA loci, with the most associated TCRs seen for DRB1 alleles and the fewest for HLA-C alleles. Cytomegalovirus status was reported to be diagnosed by the classifier with high specificity and sensitivity in both the original and validation cohorts. Because counts were too low, roughly 17 rarely observed V segments, including chromosome 9 orphons, were left out of the earlier analysis of a few hundred of the donors. Some IMGT-functional V segments, including TRBV6-2 and TRBV6-3, could not be distinguished by the 87-base-pair reads and were therefore excluded. In a later analysis, several top co-occurrence clusters were reported to appear linked to parvovirus B19, influenza, CMV and Epstein-Barr virus. In the study, around 160 TCR beta chains were listed as associated with cytomegalovirus. A cluster of highly shared sequence variants was judged likely to be a technical artifact of the sequencing pipeline. Specific HLA alleles were associated with 15,000 to 20,000 TCR beta sequences at a false discovery rate of 0.05 in a later analysis. The cohort was sequenced for TCR beta chains only, and without alpha or paired-chain data the features that could be detected were limited. According to a later genetic analysis, donors in an Asian-associated ancestry cluster had fewer N-insertions in productive TCRs than the approximately 650-donor mean. Strong co-occurrence of HLA alleles, especially DR and DQ, made assigning TCR associations to individual alleles difficult. Roughly uniform sequencing depth across donors was assumed in presence/absence analyses, although this assumption may not hold. In vitro tests confirmed that a few of the cytomegalovirus-associated TCR beta chains recognize cytomegalovirus antigens.

Trimmed from V: 3 bases; trimmed from J: 9 bases; junction bases lacking a gene match: 0. The CDR3 has 12 amino acids, counting the end cysteine and phenylalanine. Only the CDR3 DNA stays, 36 bases, in frame from base 1. The germline V gene (reference sequence) gives CDR1 as SGHNT and CDR2 as YYREEE. In total, approximately 700 healthy bone marrow donors made up the cohort. Cohort members were all nominally healthy when sampled, although unrecorded immune exposures were likely present. The donor was CMV seropositive and was included in the group of 250 to 350 seropositive cohort members. A peripheral blood sample was provided by each donor, and peripheral blood mononuclear cells were used for TCR beta sequencing. Genomic DNA extraction from the blood cell samples was performed with the Qiagen DNeasy Blood Extraction Kit.

Sequencing input: PBMCs. The TCR sequence derives from a woman aged 45-65 years in good health and CMV-seropositive. The chain is assembled from TRBV5-4 and TRBJ1-6; TRBD1 matches 7 bases in the middle. The CDR3 here reads CASSWDSSPLHF. The DNA reads TGTGCCAGCAGCTGGGACAGTTCACCCCTCCACTTT.